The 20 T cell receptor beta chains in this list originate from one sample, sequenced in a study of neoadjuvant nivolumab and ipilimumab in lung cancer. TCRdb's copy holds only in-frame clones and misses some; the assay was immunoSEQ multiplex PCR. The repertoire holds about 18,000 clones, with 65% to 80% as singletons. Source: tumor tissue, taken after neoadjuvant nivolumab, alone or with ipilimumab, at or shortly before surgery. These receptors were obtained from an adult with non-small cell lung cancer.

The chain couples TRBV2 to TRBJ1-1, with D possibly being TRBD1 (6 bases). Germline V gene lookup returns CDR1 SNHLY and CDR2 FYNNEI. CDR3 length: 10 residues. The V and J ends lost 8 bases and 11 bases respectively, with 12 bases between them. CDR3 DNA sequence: TGTGCCAGCCGACAGGACCGGGCTTTCTTT. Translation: CASRQDRAFF.

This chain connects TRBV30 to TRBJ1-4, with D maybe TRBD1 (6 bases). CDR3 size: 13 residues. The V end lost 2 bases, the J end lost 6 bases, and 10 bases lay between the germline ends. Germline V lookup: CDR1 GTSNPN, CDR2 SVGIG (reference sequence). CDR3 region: CAWSTGQDEKLFF. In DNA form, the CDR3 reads TGTGCCTGGAGTACAGGGCAGGATGAAAAACTGTTTTTT.

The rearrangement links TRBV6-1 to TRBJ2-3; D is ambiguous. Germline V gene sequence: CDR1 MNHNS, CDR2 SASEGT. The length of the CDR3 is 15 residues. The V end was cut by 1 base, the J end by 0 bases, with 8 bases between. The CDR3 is CASSEVWGSTDTQYF. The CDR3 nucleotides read TGTGCCAGCAGTGAAGTATGGGGTAGCACAGATACGCAGTATTTT.

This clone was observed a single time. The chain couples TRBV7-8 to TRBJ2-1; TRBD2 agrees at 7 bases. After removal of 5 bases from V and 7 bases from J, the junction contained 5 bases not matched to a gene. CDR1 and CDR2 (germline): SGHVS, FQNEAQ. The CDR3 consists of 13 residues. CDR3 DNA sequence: TGTGCCAGCAGCATGACTAGCTTAAATGAGCAGTTCTTC. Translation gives CASSMTSLNEQFF.

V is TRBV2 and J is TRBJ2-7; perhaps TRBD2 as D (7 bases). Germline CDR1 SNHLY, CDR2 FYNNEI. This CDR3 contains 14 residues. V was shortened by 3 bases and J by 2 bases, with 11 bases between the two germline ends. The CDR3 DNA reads TGTGCCAGCAGTGAGTTGCGGGGGCCCTACGAGCAGTACTTC. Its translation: CASSELRGPYEQYF.

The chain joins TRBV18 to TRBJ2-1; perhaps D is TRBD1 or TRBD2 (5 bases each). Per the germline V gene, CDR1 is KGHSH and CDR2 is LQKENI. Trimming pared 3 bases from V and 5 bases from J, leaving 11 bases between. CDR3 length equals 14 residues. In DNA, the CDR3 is TGTGCCAGCTCACCTCTGGGGGTGAACAATGAGCAGTTCTTC. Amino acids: CASSPLGVNNEQFF.

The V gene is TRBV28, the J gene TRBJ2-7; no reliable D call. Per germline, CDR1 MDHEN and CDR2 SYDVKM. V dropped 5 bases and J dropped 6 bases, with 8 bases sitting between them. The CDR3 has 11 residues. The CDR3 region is CASSPMTEQYF. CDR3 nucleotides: TGTGCCAGCAGTCCCATGACCGAGCAGTACTTC.

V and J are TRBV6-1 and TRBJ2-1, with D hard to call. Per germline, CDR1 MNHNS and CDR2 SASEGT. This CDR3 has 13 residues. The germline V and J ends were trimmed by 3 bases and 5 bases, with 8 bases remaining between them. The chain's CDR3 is CASSEGSNNEQFF. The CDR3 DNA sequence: TGTGCCAGCAGTGAGGGATCTAACAATGAGCAGTTCTTC.

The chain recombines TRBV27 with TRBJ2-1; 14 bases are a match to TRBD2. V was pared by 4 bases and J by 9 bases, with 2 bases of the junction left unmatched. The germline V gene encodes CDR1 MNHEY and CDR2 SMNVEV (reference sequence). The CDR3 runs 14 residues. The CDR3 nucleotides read TGTGCCAGCAGTTCCGGACTAGCGGGGGGTGAGCAGTTCTTC. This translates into CASSSGLAGGEQFF.

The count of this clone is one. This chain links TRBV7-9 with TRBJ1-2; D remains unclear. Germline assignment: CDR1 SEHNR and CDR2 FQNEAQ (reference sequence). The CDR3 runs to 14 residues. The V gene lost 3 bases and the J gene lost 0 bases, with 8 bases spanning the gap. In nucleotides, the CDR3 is TGTGCCAGCAGCTTCGGCCTCACTAACTATGGCTACACCTTC. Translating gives CASSFGLTNYGYTF.

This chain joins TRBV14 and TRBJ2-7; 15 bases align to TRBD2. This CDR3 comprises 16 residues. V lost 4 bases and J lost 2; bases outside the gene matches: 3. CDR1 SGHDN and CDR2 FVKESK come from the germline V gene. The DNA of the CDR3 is TGTGCCAGCAGCCGGACTAGCGGGAGGGCAACCTACGAGCAGTACTTC. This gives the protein CASSRTSGRATYEQYF.

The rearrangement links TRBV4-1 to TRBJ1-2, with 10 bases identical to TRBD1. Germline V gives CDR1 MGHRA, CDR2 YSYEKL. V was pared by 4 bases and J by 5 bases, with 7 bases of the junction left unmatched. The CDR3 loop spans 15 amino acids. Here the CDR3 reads CASSPDRGRWYGYTF. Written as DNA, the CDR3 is TGCGCCAGCAGCCCCGACAGGGGGCGCTGGTATGGCTACACCTTC.

CDR3: CASSPNTDTQYF. DNA for the CDR3: TGTGCCAGCAGCCCTAACACAGATACGCAGTATTTT. The V gene is TRBV7-2, the J gene TRBJ2-3; D uncertain. V was pared by 5 bases and J by 2 bases, with 5 bases between. Germline-derived CDR1 and CDR2 are SGHTA and FQGNSA. There are 12 residues in the CDR3. The full variable domain, completed using reference TRBV7-2 and TRBJ2-3, is GAGVSQSPSNKVTEKGKDVELRCDPISGHTALYWYRQSLGQGLEFLIYFQGNSAPDKSGLPSDRFSAERTGGSVSTLTIQRTQQEDSAVYLCASSPNTDTQYFGPGTRLTVL.

The CDR3 reads CASSLGRGGNTEAFF. Written as DNA, the CDR3 is TGTGCCAGCAGCCTCGGCAGGGGTGGGAACACTGAAGCTTTCTTT. The chain is built from TRBV9 and TRBJ1-1; tentative D call: TRBD1 (6 bases). With 4 bases removed from V and 1 base from J, the gap between germline ends came to 14 bases. The CDR3 loop spans 15 amino acids. The germline CDR1 and CDR2 sequences are SGDLS and YYNGEE.

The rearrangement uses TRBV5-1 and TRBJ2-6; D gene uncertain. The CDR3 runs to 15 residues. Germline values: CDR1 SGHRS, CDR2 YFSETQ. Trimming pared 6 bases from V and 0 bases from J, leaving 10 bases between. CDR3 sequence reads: CASTTTTSGANVLTF. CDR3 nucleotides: TGCGCCAGCACAACTACAACCTCTGGGGCCAACGTCCTGACTTTC.

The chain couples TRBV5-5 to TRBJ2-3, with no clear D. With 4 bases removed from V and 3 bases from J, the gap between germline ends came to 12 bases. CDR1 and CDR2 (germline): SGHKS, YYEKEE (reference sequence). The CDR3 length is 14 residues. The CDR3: CASSPTAQTDTQYF. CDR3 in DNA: TGTGCCAGCAGCCCGACGGCGCAGACAGATACGCAGTATTTT.

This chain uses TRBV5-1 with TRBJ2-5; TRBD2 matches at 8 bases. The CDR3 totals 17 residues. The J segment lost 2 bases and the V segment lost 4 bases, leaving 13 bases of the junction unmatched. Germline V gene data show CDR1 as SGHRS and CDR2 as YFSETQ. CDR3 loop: CASSPWPGAGAQETQYF. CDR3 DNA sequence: TGCGCCAGCAGCCCATGGCCGGGAGCGGGAGCTCAAGAGACCCAGTACTTC.

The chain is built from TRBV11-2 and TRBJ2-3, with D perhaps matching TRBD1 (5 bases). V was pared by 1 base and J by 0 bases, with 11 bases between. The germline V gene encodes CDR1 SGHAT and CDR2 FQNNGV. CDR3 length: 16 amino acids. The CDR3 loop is CASSLVRVASTDTQYF. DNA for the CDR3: TGTGCCAGCAGCTTAGTCAGGGTGGCTAGCACAGATACGCAGTATTTT.

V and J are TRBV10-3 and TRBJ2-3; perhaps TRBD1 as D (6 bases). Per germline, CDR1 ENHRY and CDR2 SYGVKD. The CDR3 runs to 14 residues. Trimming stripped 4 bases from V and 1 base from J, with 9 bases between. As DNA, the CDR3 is TGTGCCATCAGTGCCGGACAGCGCACAGATACGCAGTATTTT. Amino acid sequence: CAISAGQRTDTQYF.

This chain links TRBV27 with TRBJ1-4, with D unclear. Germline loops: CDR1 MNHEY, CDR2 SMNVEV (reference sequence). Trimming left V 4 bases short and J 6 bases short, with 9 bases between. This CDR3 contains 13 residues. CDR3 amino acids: CASSWRVDEKLFF. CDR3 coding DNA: TGTGCCAGCAGTTGGAGAGTCGATGAAAAACTGTTTTTT. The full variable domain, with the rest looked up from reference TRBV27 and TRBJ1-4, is EAQVTQNPRYLITVTGKKLTVTCSQNMNHEYMSWYRQDPGLGLRQIYYSMNVEVTDKGDVPEGYKVSRKEKRNFPLILESPSPNQTSLYFCASSWRVDEKLFFGSGTQLSVL.